One sample yielded the 22 T cell receptor beta chains listed below, sequenced in a study of T cells in women clearing cervical HPV infection. Libraries were prepared by immunoSEQ multiplex PCR; TCRdb keeps only in-frame clonotypes and omits some of them. The table lists 15,000 to 20,000 clones, with 15% to 20% in the top ten. Sequenced sample: blood buffy coat. The receptors here all came from a woman between 18 and 69 years old with a cervical HPV16 infection that either progressed to CIN3+ or cleared (not recorded which).

To note about this clone: With the read ending 3 residues before the CDR3 end, the germline J gene is used to fill in that end. This chain joins TRBV6-2 or TRBV6-3 and TRBJ2-2; a possible D gene is TRBD2 (6 bases). This CDR3 spans 17 amino acids. Germline V gene lookup returns CDR1 MNHEY and CDR2 SVGEGT. The part of the CDR3 DNA that was read is TGTGCCAGCACACGACCTGGGGGGTACGGACGCCCCTCACCG. Translating gives CASTRPGGYGRPSP. The CDR3 in full is CASTRPGGYGRPSPLFF.

As regards this clone: The CDR3 is cut off 3 residues early in the read; its end comes from the germline J gene. This chain uses TRBV7-2 with TRBJ1-2, with D maybe TRBD1 (6 bases). This CDR3 is 17 amino acids long. Germline V gene sequence: CDR1 SGHTA, CDR2 FQGNSA. CDR3 DNA (partial): TGTGCCAGCAGCTTAGCGACTAGCGGGGGCTCCTACAATGAC. As protein: CASSLATSGGSYND. The full CDR3 sequence reads CASSLATSGGSYNDYTF.

Turning to this clone: Read sequence stops 3 residues before the CDR3 end, and the germline J gene provides the missing end. The V call is TRBV20-1, the J call TRBJ2-3, with TRBD1 identical over 9 bases. The CDR3 loop spans 14 amino acids. The trim removed 6 bases at V and 2 bases at J, leaving 6 bases unmatched. CDR1 DFQATT and CDR2 SNEGSKA come from the germline V gene (reference sequence). CDR3 sequence: CSARGQGPTDTQYF. The CDR3 bases that were read are TGCAGTGCCCGGGGACAGGGACCCACAGATACG.

As for this clone: The CDR3 end falls 3 residues outside the read, so it is completed with the germline J gene. The gene calls are TRBV7-2 and TRBJ2-5; D is unclear. Deletions cut 4 bases from V and 6 bases from J, with 9 bases between. The CDR3 totals 12 residues. Germline values: CDR1 SGHTA, CDR2 FQGNSA. The CDR3 loop is CASSSPAKTQYF. The covered CDR3 bases are TGTGCCAGCAGCTCCCCCGCGAAGACC.

Concerning this clone itself: The observed sequence ends 3 residues before the CDR3 terminus, with the missing tail filled in from the germline J gene. The rearrangement uses TRBV7-8 and TRBJ1-2; D might be TRBD1 (5 bases). The CDR3 consists of 15 residues. Germline-derived CDR1 and CDR2 are SGHVS and FQNEAQ. Incomplete CDR3 DNA: TGTGCCAGCAGCCCCACCGGGGGGTCATGGGTCGGC. As protein: CASSPTGGSWVG. The whole CDR3 region reads CASSPTGGSWVGYTF.

Note on this clone: With the read ending 3 residues before the CDR3 end, the germline J gene is used to fill in that end. V is TRBV11-2 and J is TRBJ2-3; maybe TRBD2 (5 bases). The CDR3 covers 12 residues. Trimming removed 1 base at V and 6 bases at J, with 5 bases between. From germline, CDR1 is SGHAT and CDR2 FQNNGV. CDR3 bases read: TGTGCCAGCAGCTTAGCGGGGGATACG. Amino acid sequence: CASSLAGDT. In full, the CDR3 is CASSLAGDTQYF.

As to this clone: One end of the junction fails to match germline, which may point to a read error. The read ends 3 residues early relative to the CDR3; the germline J gene fills the gap. The chain employs TRBV4-2 and TRBJ2-3; tentative D call: TRBD1 (5 bases). From germline, CDR1 is LGHNA and CDR2 YNFKEQ. This CDR3 has 17 residues. The CDR3 sequence is CASSQDVETVSTDTQYF. CDR3 DNA (partial): TGCGCCAGCAGCCAAGATGTTGAGACAGTTAGCACAGATACG.

Worth noting for this clone: The sequence runs out 3 residues before the end of the CDR3; the remainder is reconstructed from the germline J gene. This chain links TRBV18 with TRBJ1-6, with 9 bases fitting TRBD1. The junction had 11 bases not matched to a gene; V was cut back by 5 bases and J by 9 bases. CDR3 length: 16 amino acids. CDR1 is KGHSH and CDR2 is LQKENI in the germline V gene. This chain's CDR3 is CASSSTGGAGTSPLHF. CDR3 DNA, as far as it was read: TGTGCCAGCTCATCCACAGGGGGCGCCGGGACTTCACCC. Full variable domain (remainder filled in from reference TRBV18 and TRBJ1-6): NAGVMQNPRHLVRRRGQEARLRCSPMKGHSHVYWYRQLPEEGLKFMVYLQKENIIDESGMPKERFSAEFPKEGPSILRIQQVVRGDSAAYFCASSSTGGAGTSPLHFGNGTRLTVT.

As regards this clone: Read coverage stops 3 residues before the CDR3 terminus; the germline J gene supplies the remainder. The rearrangement uses TRBV19 and TRBJ1-1; possible D gene TRBD1, 6 bases. CDR1 and CDR2 (germline): LNHDA, SQIVND (reference sequence). CDR3 length: 15 residues. CDR3 DNA (partial): TGTGCCAGTACTGCTAGCGGGGGGGCCCTGGGGACA. It yields the protein CASTASGGALGT. The entire CDR3 sequence reads CASTASGGALGTAFF. Complete variable domain (other parts from reference TRBV19 and TRBJ1-1): DGGITQSPKYLFRKEGQNVTLSCEQNLNHDAMYWYRQDPGQGLRLIYYSQIVNDFQKGDIAEGYSVSREKKESFPLTVTSAQKNPTAFYLCASTASGGALGTAFFGQGTRLTVV.

A note on this clone: The CDR3 goes on 3 residues after the read ends, and that part is filled in from the germline J gene. The chain couples TRBV6-1 to TRBJ1-3; D remains ambiguous. CDR1 and CDR2 from the germline V gene are MNHNS and SASEGT. V lost 2 bases, J lost 8 bases, and 13 bases lay in between. The CDR3 covers 14 residues. The CDR3 DNA, read in part, is TGTGCCAGCAGTGAAAAGAGCGTCCGTGACACC. Its protein product is CASSEKSVRDT. The CDR3 as a whole reads CASSEKSVRDTIYF.

Comments on this clone: The read comes to an end 3 residues before the CDR3 does, leaving the germline J gene to fill in the end. V usage is TRBV20-1 and J usage is TRBJ2-7; 11 bases are shared with TRBD2. Germline values: CDR1 DFQATT, CDR2 SNEGSKA (reference sequence). Trimming took 4 bases from V and 4 from J; bases not matched to a gene: 9. The CDR3 runs 15 residues. The CDR3 protein is CSATTSGVILYEQYF. CDR3 DNA (partial): TGCAGTGCTACGACTAGCGGGGTAATCTTATACGAG.

CDR3 bases read: TGTGCCTGGACCTGGACAGGGGGCTCCCGAGAGACC. This sequence encodes CAWTWTGGSRET. The entire CDR3 is CAWTWTGGSRETQYF. The V and J genes are TRBV30 and TRBJ2-5; 11 positions match TRBD1. The read ends 3 residues before the CDR3 terminus; that terminus is restored from the germline J gene. Per germline, CDR1 GTSNPN and CDR2 SVGIG (reference sequence). The CDR3 sequence is 15 residues long. The V gene end was trimmed by 4 bases and the J gene end by 4 bases; junction bases not matched to a gene: 8.

Points on this clone: The read is 3 residues too short to cover the CDR3 end, so that end is filled in from the germline J gene. The chain joins TRBV5-1 to TRBJ2-1; a possible D gene is TRBD1 (6 bases). V was trimmed by 8 bases and J by 8 bases, leaving 14 bases between them. The CDR3 has 12 amino acids. CDR1 and CDR2 (germline): SGHRS, YFSETQ. CDR3 bases read: TGCGCCAGTTCACAGGGAAAGCATGAG. This encodes CASSQGKHE. Given in full, the CDR3 is CASSQGKHEQFF.

The CDR3 DNA, read in part, is TGTGCCAGTAGTACACTGACAGGAGCTACCTACAATGAG. Translating it yields CASSTLTGATYNE. The complete CDR3 protein is CASSTLTGATYNEQFF. This chain links TRBV19 with TRBJ2-1; tentative D call: TRBD1 (6 bases). The CDR3 is cut off 3 residues early in the read; its end comes from the germline J gene. The V end was cut by 4 bases, the J end by 2 bases, with 15 bases between. The CDR3 runs 16 residues. The germline V gene has CDR1 LNHDA and CDR2 SQIVND (reference sequence).

A note on this clone: Coverage ceases 3 residues before the CDR3 finishes, and the germline J gene fills in the end. The V and J genes are TRBV19 and TRBJ1-5, with a weak D call TRBD1 (6 bases). Germline V gene data show CDR1 as LNHDA and CDR2 as SQIVND (reference sequence). The CDR3 extends over 15 amino acids. The V end was cut by 7 bases, the J end by 6 bases, with 19 bases between. CDR3 protein: CASIEGVGRVQPQHF. The covered CDR3 bases are TGTGCCAGTATTGAGGGGGTTGGCCGGGTTCAGCCC.

Comments on this clone: The read ends 3 residues shy of where the CDR3 ends; the end is completed using the germline J gene. The V call is TRBV10-1, the J call TRBJ2-3; a possible D gene is TRBD2 (6 bases). The CDR3 consists of 13 residues. Per the germline V gene, CDR1 is WNHNN and CDR2 is SYGVQD (reference sequence). V gave up 1 base and J gave up 5 bases, with 7 bases separating them. The chain's CDR3 is CASSELGGDTQYF. The covered CDR3 bases are TGCGCCAGCAGTGAGTTGGGGGGAGATACG.

About this clone itself: The sequence runs out 3 residues before the end of the CDR3; the remainder is reconstructed from the germline J gene. Within the sample, other DNA sequences also encode this same CDR3. V and J are TRBV18 and TRBJ2-3; 9 bases agree with TRBD2. The CDR3 sequence is 17 residues long. In germline, CDR1 is KGHSH, CDR2 LQKENI. The CDR3 bases that were read are TGTGCCAGCTCACCACCCCCAACTAGCGGGCCCCAAGAGACG. This translates into CASSPPPTSGPQET. The CDR3 in full is CASSPPPTSGPQETQYF.

Comment on this clone: The observed sequence ends 3 residues before the CDR3 terminus, with the missing tail filled in from the germline J gene. The chain has TRBV19 and TRBJ2-7; 7 positions match TRBD1. In germline, CDR1 is LNHDA, CDR2 SQIVND (reference sequence). This CDR3 contains 16 residues. V shed 11 bases and J 2 bases; nucleotides not matched to a gene: 18. Here the CDR3 reads CARHPDRPRNTYEQYF. The covered CDR3 bases are TGTGCCCGACACCCGGACAGGCCTCGAAATACCTACGAG.

As to this clone: The CDR3 extends 3 residues past the end of the read, so its final part is completed from the germline J gene. V and J are TRBV19 and TRBJ2-1, with 9 positions matching TRBD2. Germline assignment: CDR1 LNHDA and CDR2 SQIVND (reference sequence). The V gene end was trimmed by 5 bases and the J gene end by 7 bases; junction bases not matched to a gene: 15. There are 17 residues in the CDR3. CDR3 bases read: TGTGCCAGTAGTCTAAGGGGCGGGGGGGCCTTGTGGAATGAG. It encodes CASSLRGGGALWNE. The full CDR3 is CASSLRGGGALWNEQFF.

Comment on this clone: The CDR3 goes on 3 residues after the read ends, and that part is filled in from the germline J gene. The rearrangement joins TRBV5-1 to TRBJ2-3; 10 bases agree with TRBD1. Germline CDR1 reads SGHRS; CDR2 reads YFSETQ. Losses at the gene ends were 2 bases for V and 3 bases for J; bases not matched to a gene: 6. The CDR3 consists of 16 residues. CDR3: CASSLGQGVVTDTQYF. The part of the CDR3 DNA that was read is TGCGCCAGCAGCTTAGGACAGGGGGTGGTAACAGATACG.

About this clone: The read is 3 residues too short to cover the CDR3 end, so that end is filled in from the germline J gene. The rearrangement links TRBV5-1 to TRBJ1-1, with D unresolved. The germline V gene has CDR1 SGHRS and CDR2 YFSETQ. CDR3 length: 14 amino acids. V was trimmed by 2 bases and J by 1 base, leaving 9 bases between them. CDR3 bases read: TGCGCCAGCAGCTTAAGGGCCCCGAACACTGAA. It yields the protein CASSLRAPNTE. The complete CDR3 sequence is CASSLRAPNTEAFF. Supplemented by reference TRBV5-1 and TRBJ1-1, the full variable domain reads KAGVTQTPRYLIKTRGQQVTLSCSPISGHRSVSWYQQTPGQGLQFLFEYFSETQRNKGNFPGRFSGRQFSNSRSEMNVSTLELGDSALYLCASSLRAPNTEAFFGQGTRLTVV.

Concerning this clone: With the read ending 3 residues before the CDR3 end, the germline J gene is used to fill in that end. The rearrangement uses TRBV6-2 or TRBV6-3 and TRBJ1-2; 8 nucleotides match TRBD1. Per germline, CDR1 MNHEY and CDR2 SVGEGT. The CDR3 is 11 amino acids. CDR3 sequence: CASRQGGCYTF. Partial CDR3 DNA: TGTGCCAGCAGACAGGGGGGCTGC.